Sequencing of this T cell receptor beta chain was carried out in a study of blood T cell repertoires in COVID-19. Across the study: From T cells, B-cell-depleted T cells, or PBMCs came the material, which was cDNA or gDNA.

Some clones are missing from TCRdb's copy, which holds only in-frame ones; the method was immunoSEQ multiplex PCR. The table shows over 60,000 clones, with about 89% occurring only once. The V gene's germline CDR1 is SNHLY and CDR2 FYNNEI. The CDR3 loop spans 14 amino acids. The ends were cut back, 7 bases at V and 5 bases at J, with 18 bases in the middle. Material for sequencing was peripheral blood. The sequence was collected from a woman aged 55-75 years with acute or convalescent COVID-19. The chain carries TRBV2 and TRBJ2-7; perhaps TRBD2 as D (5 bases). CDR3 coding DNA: TGTGCCAGCAAGGATCAAGCGGTGTCGAACGAGCAGTACTTC. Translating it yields CASKDQAVSNEQYF.